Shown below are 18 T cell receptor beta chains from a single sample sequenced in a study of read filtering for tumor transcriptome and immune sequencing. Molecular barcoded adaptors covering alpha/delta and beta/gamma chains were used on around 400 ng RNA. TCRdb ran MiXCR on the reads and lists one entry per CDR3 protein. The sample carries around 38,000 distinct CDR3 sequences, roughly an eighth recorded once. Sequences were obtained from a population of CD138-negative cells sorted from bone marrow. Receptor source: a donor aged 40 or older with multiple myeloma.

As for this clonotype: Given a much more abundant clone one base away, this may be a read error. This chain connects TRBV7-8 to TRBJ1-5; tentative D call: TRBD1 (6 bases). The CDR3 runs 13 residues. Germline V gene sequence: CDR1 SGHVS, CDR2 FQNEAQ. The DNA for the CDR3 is TGTACCAGCAGCGGCAGGGGCGGACAGCCCCAGCATTTT. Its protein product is CTSSGRGGQPQHF.

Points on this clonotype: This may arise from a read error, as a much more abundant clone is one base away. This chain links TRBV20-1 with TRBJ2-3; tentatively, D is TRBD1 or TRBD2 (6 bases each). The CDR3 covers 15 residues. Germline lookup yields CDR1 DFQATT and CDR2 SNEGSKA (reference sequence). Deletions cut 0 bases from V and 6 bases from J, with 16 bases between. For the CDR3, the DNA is TGCAGTGCTAGAGATCCGGAGGGGGTGGGGGATACGCAGTATTTT. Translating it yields CSARDPEGVGDTQYF.

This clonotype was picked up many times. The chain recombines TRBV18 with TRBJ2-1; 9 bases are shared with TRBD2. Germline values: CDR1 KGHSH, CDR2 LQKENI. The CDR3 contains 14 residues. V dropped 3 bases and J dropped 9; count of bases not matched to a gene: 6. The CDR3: CASSPGGREGEQFF. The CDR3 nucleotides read TGTGCCAGCTCACCGGGCGGGAGGGAAGGTGAGCAGTTCTTC. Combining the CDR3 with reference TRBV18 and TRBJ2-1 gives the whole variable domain NAGVMQNPRHLVRRRGQEARLRCSPMKGHSHVYWYRQLPEEGLKFMVYLQKENIIDESGMPKERFSAEFPKEGPSILRIQQVVRGDSAAYFCASSPGGREGEQFFGPGTRLTVL.

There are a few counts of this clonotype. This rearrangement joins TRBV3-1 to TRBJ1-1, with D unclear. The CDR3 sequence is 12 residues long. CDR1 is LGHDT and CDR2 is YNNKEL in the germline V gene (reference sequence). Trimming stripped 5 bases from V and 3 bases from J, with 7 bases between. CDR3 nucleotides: TGTGCCAGCAGCTATGGATACACTGAAGCTTTCTTT. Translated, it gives CASSYGYTEAFF.

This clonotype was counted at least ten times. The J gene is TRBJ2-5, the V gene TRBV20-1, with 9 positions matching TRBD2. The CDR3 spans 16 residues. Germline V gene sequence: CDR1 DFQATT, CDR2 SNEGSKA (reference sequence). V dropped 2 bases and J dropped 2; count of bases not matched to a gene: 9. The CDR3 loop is CSARPTRTSAQETQYF. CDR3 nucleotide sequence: TGCAGTGCTAGACCCACCCGGACTAGCGCTCAAGAGACCCAGTACTTC.

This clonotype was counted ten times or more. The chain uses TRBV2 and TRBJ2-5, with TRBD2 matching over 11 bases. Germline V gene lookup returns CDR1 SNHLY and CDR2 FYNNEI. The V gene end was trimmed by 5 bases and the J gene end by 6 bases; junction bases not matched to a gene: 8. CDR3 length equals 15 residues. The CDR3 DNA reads TGTGCCAGCAGTACCGGGACTAGCGGTCTCCAGACCCAGTACTTC. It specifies CASSTGTSGLQTQYF.

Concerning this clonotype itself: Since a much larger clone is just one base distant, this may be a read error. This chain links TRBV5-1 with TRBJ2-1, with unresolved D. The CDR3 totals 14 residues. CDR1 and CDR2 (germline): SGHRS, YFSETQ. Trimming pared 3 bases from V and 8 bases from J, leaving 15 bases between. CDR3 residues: CASSSTYYNDEQFF. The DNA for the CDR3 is TGCGCCAGCAGCTCCACTTACTACAACGATGAGCAGTTCTTC.

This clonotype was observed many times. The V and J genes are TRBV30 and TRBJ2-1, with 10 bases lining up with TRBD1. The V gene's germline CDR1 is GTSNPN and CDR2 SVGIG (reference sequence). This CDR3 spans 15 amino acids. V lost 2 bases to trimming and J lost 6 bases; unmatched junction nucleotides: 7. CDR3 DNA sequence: TGTGCCTGGAGTAAGGACAGGGGGAACTTCAATGAGCAGTTCTTC. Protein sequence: CAWSKDRGNFNEQFF.

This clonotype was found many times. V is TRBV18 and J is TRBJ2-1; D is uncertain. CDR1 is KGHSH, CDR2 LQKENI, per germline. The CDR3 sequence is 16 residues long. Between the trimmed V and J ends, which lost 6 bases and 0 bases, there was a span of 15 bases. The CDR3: CASSPEWVSSYNEQFF. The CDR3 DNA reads TGTGCCAGCTCGCCCGAGTGGGTTAGCTCCTACAATGAGCAGTTCTTC.

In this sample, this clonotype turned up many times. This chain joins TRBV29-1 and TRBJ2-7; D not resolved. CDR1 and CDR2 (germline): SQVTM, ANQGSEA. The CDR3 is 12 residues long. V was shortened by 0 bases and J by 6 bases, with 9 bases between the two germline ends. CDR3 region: CSVEDPGSEQYF. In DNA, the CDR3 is TGCAGCGTTGAAGATCCAGGAAGCGAGCAGTACTTC.

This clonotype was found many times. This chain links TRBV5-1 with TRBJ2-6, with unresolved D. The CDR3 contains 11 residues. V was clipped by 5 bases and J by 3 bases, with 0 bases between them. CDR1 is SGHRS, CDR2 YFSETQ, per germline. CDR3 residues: CASSGANVLTF. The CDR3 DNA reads TGCGCCAGCAGTGGGGCCAACGTCCTGACTTTC. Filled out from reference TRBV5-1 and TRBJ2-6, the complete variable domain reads KAGVTQTPRYLIKTRGQQVTLSCSPISGHRSVSWYQQTPGQGLQFLFEYFSETQRNKGNFPGRFSGRQFSNSRSEMNVSTLELGDSALYLCASSGANVLTFGAGSRLTVL.

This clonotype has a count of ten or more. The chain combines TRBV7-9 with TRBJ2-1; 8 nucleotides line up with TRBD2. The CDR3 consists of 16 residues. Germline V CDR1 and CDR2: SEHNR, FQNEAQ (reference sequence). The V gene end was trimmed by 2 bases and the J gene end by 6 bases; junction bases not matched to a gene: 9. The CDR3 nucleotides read TGTGCCAGCAGCTTAATAGGAAGCGGGAGATTCAATGAGCAGTTCTTC. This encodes CASSLIGSGRFNEQFF. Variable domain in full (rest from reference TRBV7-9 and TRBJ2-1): DTGVSQNPRHKITKRGQNVTFRCDPISEHNRLYWYRQTLGQGPEFLTYFQNEAQLEKSRLLSDRFSAERPKGSFSTLEIQRTEQGDSAMYLCASSLIGSGRFNEQFFGPGTRLTVL.

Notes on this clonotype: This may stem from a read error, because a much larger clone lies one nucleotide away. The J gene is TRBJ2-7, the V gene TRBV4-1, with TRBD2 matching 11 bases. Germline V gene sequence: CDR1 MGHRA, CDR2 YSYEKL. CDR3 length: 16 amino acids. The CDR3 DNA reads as TGTGCCAGCGGCCAAGCTGGGACTAGCGGTACCTACGAGCAGTACTTC. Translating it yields CASGQAGTSGTYEQYF.

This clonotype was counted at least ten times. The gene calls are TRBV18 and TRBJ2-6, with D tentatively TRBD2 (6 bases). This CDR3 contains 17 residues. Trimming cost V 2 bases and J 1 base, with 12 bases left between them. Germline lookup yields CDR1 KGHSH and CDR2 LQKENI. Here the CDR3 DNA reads TGTGCCAGCTCACCAAAGGCCGGGGGATCTGGGGCCAACGTCCTGACTTTC. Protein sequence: CASSPKAGGSGANVLTF.

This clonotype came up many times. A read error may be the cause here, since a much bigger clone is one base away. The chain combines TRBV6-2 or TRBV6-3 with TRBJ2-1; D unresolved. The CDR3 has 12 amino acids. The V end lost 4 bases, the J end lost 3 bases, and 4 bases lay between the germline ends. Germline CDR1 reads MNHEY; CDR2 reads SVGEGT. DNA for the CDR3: TGTGCCAGCAGTTCCAACTACAATGAGCAGTTCTTC. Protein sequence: CASSSNYNEQFF.

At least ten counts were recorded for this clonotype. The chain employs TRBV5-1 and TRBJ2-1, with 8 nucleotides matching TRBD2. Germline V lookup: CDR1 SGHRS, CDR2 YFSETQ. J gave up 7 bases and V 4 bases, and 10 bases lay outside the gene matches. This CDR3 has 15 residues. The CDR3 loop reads CASSLTGLEFNEQFF. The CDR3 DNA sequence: TGCGCCAGCAGCCTCACGGGACTAGAGTTTAATGAGCAGTTCTTC.

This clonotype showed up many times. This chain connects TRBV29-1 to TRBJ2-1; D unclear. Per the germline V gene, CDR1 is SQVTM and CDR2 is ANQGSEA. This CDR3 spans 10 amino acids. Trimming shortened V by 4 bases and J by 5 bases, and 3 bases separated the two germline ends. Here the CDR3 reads CSVGNNEQFF. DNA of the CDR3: TGCAGCGTTGGGAACAATGAGCAGTTCTTC.

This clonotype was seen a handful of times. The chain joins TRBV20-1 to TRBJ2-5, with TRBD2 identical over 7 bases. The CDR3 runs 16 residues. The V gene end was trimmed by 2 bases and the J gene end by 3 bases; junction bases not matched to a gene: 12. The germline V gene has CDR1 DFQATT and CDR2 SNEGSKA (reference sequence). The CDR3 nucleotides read TGCAGTGCTAGAAATCGGAGCGGGAACAATAAAGAGACCCAGTACTTC. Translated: CSARNRSGNNKETQYF.